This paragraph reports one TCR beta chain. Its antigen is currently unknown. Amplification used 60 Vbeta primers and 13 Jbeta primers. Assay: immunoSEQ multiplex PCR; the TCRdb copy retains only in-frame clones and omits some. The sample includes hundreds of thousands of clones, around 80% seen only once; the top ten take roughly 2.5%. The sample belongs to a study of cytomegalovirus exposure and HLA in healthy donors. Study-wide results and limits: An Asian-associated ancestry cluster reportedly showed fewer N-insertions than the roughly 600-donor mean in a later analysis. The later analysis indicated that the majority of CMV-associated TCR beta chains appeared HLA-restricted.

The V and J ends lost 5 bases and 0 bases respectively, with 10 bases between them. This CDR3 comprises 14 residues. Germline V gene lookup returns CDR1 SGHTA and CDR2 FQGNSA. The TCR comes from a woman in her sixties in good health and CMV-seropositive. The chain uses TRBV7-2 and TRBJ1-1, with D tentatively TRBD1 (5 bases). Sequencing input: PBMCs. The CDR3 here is CASSRRQMNTEAFF. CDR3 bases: TGTGCCAGCAGCCGACGACAGATGAACACTGAAGCTTTCTTT.